Sequencing of this T cell receptor (beta chain) was carried out in a study of blood T cell repertoires in COVID-19. Study-wide context: Samples representing acute and convalescent COVID-19 were sourced from the United States, Italy and Spain. PBMCs, B-cell-depleted T cells, or T cells provided the cDNA or gDNA that made up the material.

Authors' processing steps: The authors estimated nucleated cell counts from reference gene primer amplification. This table comes from immunoSEQ multiplex PCR, and its TCRdb copy is limited to in-frame clones, with some not included. V and J calls and clone size are those listed in that table; D and trimming were worked out from the DNA. The sample has about 89,000 clones, around 88% seen once. V gave up 4 bases and J gave up 5 bases, with 11 bases separating them. The CDR3 contains 14 residues. The V gene's germline CDR1 is LNHDA and CDR2 SQIVND (reference sequence). This receptor was identified in a man in his sixties with acute or convalescent COVID-19. The chain is built from TRBV19 and TRBJ1-4; maybe TRBD1 (5 bases). Sequenced sample: peripheral blood. CDR3 sequence reads: CASSSGTLNEKLFF. DNA of the CDR3: TGTGCCAGTAGTAGCGGGACGTTAAATGAAAAACTGTTTTTT.